This TCR beta chain originates from a study of post-analysis software for immune sequencing data. The CDR3 is 14 residues long. V lost 4 bases and J lost 7, with 14 bases in between. Regarding this clonotype: Its antigen is not identified.

Overall study findings and caveats: Included in a set of five TRBV segments more frequent in patients than controls were TRBV5-6, TRBV5-1 and TRBV20-1.

Unique molecular identifiers were carried by the TCR beta cDNA libraries. When about 0.9 to 10 million T cells were used, they gave approximately 450,000 cDNA molecules. TCRdb re-called the PCR reads through MiXCR, storing one row per CDR3 protein. The sample yields approximately 360,000 distinct CDR3 sequences, 30% to 45% seen once. The chain combines TRBV12-3 or TRBV12-4 with TRBJ1-5; no reliable D call. Sequencing was done on a sample of blood. This receptor was obtained from a girl aged 10-17 years with multiple sclerosis. CDR3: CASSSVYERQPQHF. The CDR3, as DNA: TGTGCCAGCAGTTCGGTTTACGAAAGGCAGCCCCAGCATTTT.